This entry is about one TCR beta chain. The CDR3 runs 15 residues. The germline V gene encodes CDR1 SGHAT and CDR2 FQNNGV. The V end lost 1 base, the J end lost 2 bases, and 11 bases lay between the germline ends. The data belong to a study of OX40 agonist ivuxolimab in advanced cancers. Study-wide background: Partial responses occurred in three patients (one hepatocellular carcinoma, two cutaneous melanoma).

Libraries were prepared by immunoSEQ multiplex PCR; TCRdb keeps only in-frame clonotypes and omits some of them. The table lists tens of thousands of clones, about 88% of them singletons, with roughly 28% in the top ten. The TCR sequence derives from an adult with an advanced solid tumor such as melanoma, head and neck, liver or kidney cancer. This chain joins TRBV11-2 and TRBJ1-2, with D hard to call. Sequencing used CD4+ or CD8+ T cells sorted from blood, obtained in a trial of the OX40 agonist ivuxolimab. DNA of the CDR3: TGTGCCAGCAGCTTAGGCGGCAGCGCGAACTATGGCTACACCTTC. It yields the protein CASSLGGSANYGYTF.